This TCR beta chain derives from a study of identical twins. Study results and caveats: Some out-of-frame alpha sequences were shared by twins, and these showed excess low generation probability. Whereas memory repertoires showed no such difference, abundant cord blood beta clonotypes carried fewer insertions. Invariant MAIT and iNKT cells are populations that could partly confound zero-insertion analyses.

This CDR3 is built from 13 residues. CDR1 is MNHEY and CDR2 is SMNVEV in the germline V gene (reference sequence). Trimming removed 0 bases at V and 4 bases at J, with 6 bases between. This clonotype has a count of ten or more. Its antigen is currently unknown. TCRdb re-derived calls from the 5' RACE reads in MiXCR, one entry per CDR3 protein. The table records about 1.7 million distinct CDR3 sequences, less than 40% of them present only once. The gene calls are TRBV27 and TRBJ2-5; D possibly corresponds to TRBD2 (6 bases). Sequenced input: cord blood. The TCR originated in a newborn girl in good health. CDR3 region: CASSLSGLETQYF. The CDR3, as DNA: TGTGCCAGCAGTTTATCGGGACTAGAGACCCAGTACTTC.